These 4 T cell receptor beta chains originate from one sample sequenced in a study of human T cells and chemical hapten exposure. MiXCR, run by TCRdb on the RACE reads, gives a single entry per CDR3 protein. The sample comprises 350,000 to 400,000 distinct CDR3 sequences, approximately 5% of which are singletons, and roughly 2.6% rests with the top ten. The time point denotes: pre-sensitization, week 0. Noted treatment: therapeutic diphenylcyclopropenone sensitization with weekly scalp DPC. The sequencing here drew on whole blood, taken in connection with sensitization to the hapten diphenylcyclopropenone (DPC). The receptor source for this set is a woman in her fifties or sixties with alopecia areata. Some clones in this sample may be carry-over from other donors' samples.

This clonotype turned up a few times. The rearrangement links TRBV7-9 to TRBJ2-7, with 13 positions matching TRBD2. Germline V gene sequence: CDR1 SEHNR, CDR2 FQNEAQ (reference sequence). Losses at the gene ends were 4 bases for V and 4 bases for J; bases not matched to a gene: 4. The CDR3 has 15 amino acids. The CDR3 is CASSSGTSGVYEQYF. DNA for the CDR3: TGTGCCAGCAGCTCCGGGACTAGCGGGGTTTACGAGCAGTACTTC.

This clonotype occurred many times. V is TRBV18 and J is TRBJ2-7; D remains ambiguous. V lost 3 bases, J lost 5 bases, and 11 bases lay in between. Germline values: CDR1 KGHSH, CDR2 LQKENI. The CDR3 is 13 amino acids. CDR3 bases: TGTGCCAGCTCACCGGCAGTACGGAACGAGCAGTACTTC. Translation: CASSPAVRNEQYF.

The gene calls are TRBV4-2 and TRBJ1-2; TRBD1 matches 10 bases. CDR1 is LGHNA, CDR2 YNFKEQ, per germline. CDR3 size: 17 residues. The junction had 8 bases not matched to a gene; V was cut back by 1 base and J by 3 bases. The CDR3 sequence is CASSQADGQGDDYGYTF. In DNA form, the CDR3 reads TGTGCCAGCAGCCAAGCCGACGGACAGGGGGACGACTATGGCTACACCTTC.

This clonotype was seen repeatedly, ten times or more. The chain recombines TRBV13 with TRBJ1-4; 8 bases are shared with TRBD1. Trimming cost V 5 bases and J 6 bases; bases outside gene matches: 5. CDR1 is PRHDT and CDR2 is FYEKMQ in the germline V gene (reference sequence). The CDR3 is made up of 14 amino acids. CDR3 sequence reads: CASSPRTGYEKLFF. CDR3 nucleotide sequence: TGTGCCAGCAGCCCCCGGACAGGGTATGAAAAACTGTTTTTT.